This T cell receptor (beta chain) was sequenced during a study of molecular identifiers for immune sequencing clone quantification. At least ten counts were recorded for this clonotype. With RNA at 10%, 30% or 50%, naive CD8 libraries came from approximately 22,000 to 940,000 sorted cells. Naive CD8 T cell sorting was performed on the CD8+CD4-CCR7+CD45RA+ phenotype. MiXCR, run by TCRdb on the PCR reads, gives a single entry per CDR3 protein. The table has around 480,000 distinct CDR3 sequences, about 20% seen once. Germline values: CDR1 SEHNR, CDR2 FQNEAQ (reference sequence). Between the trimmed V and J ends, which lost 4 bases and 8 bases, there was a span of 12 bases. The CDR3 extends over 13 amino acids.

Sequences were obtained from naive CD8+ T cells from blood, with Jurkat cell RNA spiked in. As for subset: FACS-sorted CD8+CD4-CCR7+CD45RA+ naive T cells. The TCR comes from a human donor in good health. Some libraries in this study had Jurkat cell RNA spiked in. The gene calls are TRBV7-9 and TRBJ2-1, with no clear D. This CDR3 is CASSYSPSDEQFF. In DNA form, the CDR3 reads TGTGCCAGCAGCTATTCCCCGTCCGATGAGCAGTTCTTC.